One and the same sample provided the 23 T cell receptor beta chains below, sequenced in a study of early stage breast cancer tumors. Only in-frame clones appear in the TCRdb table, and some are missing; sequencing was by immunoSEQ multiplex PCR. This table has around 31,000 clones, roughly four fifths appearing once. Sequences were obtained from breast tumor tissue. Source of these receptors: a person between 30 and 45 years old with breast cancer.

V and J are TRBV7-9 and TRBJ2-7; D not resolved. Per germline, CDR1 SEHNR and CDR2 FQNEAQ (reference sequence). V was shortened by 5 bases and J by 1 base, with 15 bases between the two germline ends. The CDR3 spans 15 residues. DNA for the CDR3: TGTGCCAGCAGCGCCTCCGGCGGATCTTCCTACGAGCAGTACTTC. Translated, it gives CASSASGGSSYEQYF.

The chain recombines TRBV20-1 with TRBJ2-7; D ambiguous. The germline V gene encodes CDR1 DFQATT and CDR2 SNEGSKA (reference sequence). The CDR3 covers 11 residues. The V end was cut by 5 bases, the J end by 3 bases, with 8 bases between. The CDR3 DNA reads TGCAGTGCTCGATCCATCTACGAGCAGTACTTC. Protein sequence: CSARSIYEQYF.

The J gene is TRBJ1-1, the V gene TRBV10-1; possible D gene TRBD1, 6 bases. The CDR3 is made up of 14 amino acids. Trimming pared 5 bases from V and 5 bases from J, leaving 15 bases between. Per germline, CDR1 WNHNN and CDR2 SYGVQD (reference sequence). The CDR3 coding sequence is TGCGCCAGCAGTCCCATGGGACAAGGTACTGAAGCTTTCTTT. It is translated as CASSPMGQGTEAFF.

This sequence joins TRBV10-3 and TRBJ2-1, with TRBD1 as a possible D gene (7 bases). CDR1 is ENHRY and CDR2 is SYGVKD in the germline V gene. The length of the CDR3 is 14 residues. Deletions cut 10 bases from V and 4 bases from J, with 17 bases between. DNA for the CDR3: TGTGCCACCCAGGGGGGCCTTCCATACAATGAGCAGTTCTTC. Translation: CATQGGLPYNEQFF.

The chain couples TRBV19 to TRBJ2-6; D perhaps matches TRBD1 (5 bases). V was clipped by 1 base and J by 4 bases, with 17 bases between them. The germline CDR1 and CDR2 sequences are LNHDA and SQIVND (reference sequence). CDR3 length equals 18 residues. The CDR3 loop reads CASSIVAGIVRGANVLTF. The DNA for the CDR3 is TGTGCCAGTAGTATAGTGGCAGGGATTGTTAGAGGGGCCAACGTCCTGACTTTC.

The rearrangement links TRBV19 to TRBJ1-5; D is uncertain. Trimming stripped 3 bases from V and 8 bases from J, with 11 bases between. Germline CDR1 reads LNHDA; CDR2 reads SQIVND (reference sequence). CDR3 size: 13 residues. In DNA, the CDR3 is TGTGCCAGTAGTATTCCGGGCCGGGAGCCCCAGCATTTT. It translates to CASSIPGREPQHF.

The chain uses TRBV4-1 and TRBJ1-2; D gene ambiguous. CDR1 is MGHRA, CDR2 YSYEKL, per germline. The CDR3 runs 11 residues. Trimming left V 2 bases short and J 8 bases short, with 6 bases between. DNA of the CDR3: TGCGCCAGCAGCCAAAACCGCGGCTACACCTTC. This gives the protein CASSQNRGYTF.

This clone was counted a few times. The chain carries TRBV4-1 and TRBJ2-1; 9 bases align to TRBD2. J lost 5 bases, V lost 8 bases, and 7 bases had no gene match. Germline loops: CDR1 MGHRA, CDR2 YSYEKL. CDR3 size: 14 residues. The DNA of the CDR3 is TGCGCCAGCGGTCTAGCGGGACCTAACAATGAGCAGTTCTTC. This codes for CASGLAGPNNEQFF.

The chain links TRBV5-1 to TRBJ1-2, with 12 bases identical to TRBD1. In germline, CDR1 is SGHRS, CDR2 YFSETQ. The length of the CDR3 is 17 residues. The V gene end was trimmed by 5 bases and the J gene end by 3 bases; junction bases not matched to a gene: 11. CDR3 nucleotides: TGCGCCAGCAGACCGGGACAGGGGGCGAGTTGGGACTATGGCTACACCTTC. This encodes CASRPGQGASWDYGYTF.

This chain's CDR3 is CASSVATRTDNEQFF. As DNA, the CDR3 is TGTGCCAGCAGCGTAGCAACCCGAACGGACAATGAGCAGTTCTTC. This chain connects TRBV9 to TRBJ2-1; D is unresolved. V lost 0 bases and J lost 5, with 12 bases in between. Germline CDR1 reads SGDLS; CDR2 reads YYNGEE. The CDR3 is 15 residues long.

The rearrangement joins TRBV6-5 to TRBJ1-2; D not resolved. Trimming pared 7 bases from V and 8 bases from J, leaving 17 bases between. CDR1 and CDR2 (germline): MNHEY, SVGAGI. This CDR3 comprises 13 residues. CDR3 sequence (DNA): TGTGCCAGCAAAGACGGGCCAGGCGGAGGCTACACCTTC. Translation gives CASKDGPGGGYTF.

The CDR3 nucleotides read TGTGCCAGCAGCCTAACGGGACAGGGGGCGGACGGGGAGCTGTTTTTT. Amino acid sequence: CASSLTGQGADGELFF. The chain carries TRBV6-6 and TRBJ2-2; 12 bases are shared with TRBD1. The CDR3 contains 16 residues. CDR1 and CDR2 (germline): MNHNY, SVGAGI (reference sequence). Trimming cost V 6 bases and J 7 bases; bases outside gene matches: 9.

The chain recombines TRBV19 with TRBJ2-3; 7 bases fit TRBD2. CDR3 size: 12 residues. The germline gives CDR1 LNHDA, CDR2 SQIVND (reference sequence). V was clipped by 6 bases and J by 6 bases; unmatched bases: 3. DNA of the CDR3: TGTGCCAGTAGCACCGGGGGGGATACGCAGTATTTT. Translated: CASSTGGDTQYF.

This chain joins TRBV6-6 and TRBJ2-1, with 10 positions matching TRBD1. Germline trimming cut 7 bases from V and 6 bases from J; bases unmatched to any gene: 9. CDR1 and CDR2 (germline): MNHNY, SVGAGI (reference sequence). This CDR3 is 15 amino acids long. The CDR3 DNA follows: TGTGCCAGCACCCGGACAGGGGGTGCCTCCAATGAGCAGTTCTTC. Its protein product is CASTRTGGASNEQFF.

This sequence joins TRBV28 and TRBJ2-7; D unresolved. Deletions cut 6 bases from V and 5 bases from J, with 14 bases between. Looked up from germline, CDR1 is MDHEN and CDR2 is SYDVKM. The CDR3 length is 13 residues. CDR3 sequence: CASSVQAGNEQYF. For the CDR3, the DNA is TGTGCCAGCAGCGTCCAGGCTGGAAACGAGCAGTACTTC.

This sequence joins TRBV11-2 and TRBJ1-1, with 9 bases lining up with TRBD1. Germline loops: CDR1 SGHAT, CDR2 FQNNGV. The CDR3 spans 18 residues. The V gene end was trimmed by 2 bases and the J gene end by 2 bases; junction bases not matched to a gene: 12. CDR3 protein: CASSLRGRTGDSNTEAFF. The CDR3, as DNA: TGTGCCAGCAGCTTACGAGGCAGGACAGGGGATTCTAACACTGAAGCTTTCTTT.

V is TRBV7-9 and J is TRBJ2-2; tentatively, D is TRBD1 or TRBD2 (5 bases each). This CDR3 has 16 residues. V lost 5 bases, J lost 4 bases, and 17 bases lay in between. Germline CDR1 is SEHNR and CDR2 is FQNEAQ (reference sequence). CDR3 sequence: CASSRPGAGVTGELFF. The DNA of the CDR3 is TGTGCCAGCAGCCGCCCCGGGGCGGGTGTCACCGGGGAGCTGTTTTTT.

The CDR3 DNA follows: TGTGCCAGCAGCATTGACACAGATACGCAGTATTTT. Residues: CASSIDTDTQYF. The V gene is TRBV5-4, the J gene TRBJ2-3; D is ambiguous. Trimming took off 4 bases at V and 2 bases at J, with 5 bases between the two ends. Germline V lookup: CDR1 SGHNT, CDR2 YYREEE (reference sequence). The CDR3 runs 12 residues. Looking up the rest from reference TRBV5-4 and TRBJ2-3 gives the full variable domain: ETGVTQSPTHLIKTRGQQVTLRCSSQSGHNTVSWYQQALGQGPQFIFQYYREEENGRGNFPPRFSGLQFPNYSSELNVNALELDDSALYLCASSIDTDTQYFGPGTRLTVL.

The chain has TRBV6-5 and TRBJ2-5, with no clear D. Trimming cost V 5 bases and J 5 bases, with 15 bases left between them. This CDR3 is built from 14 residues. CDR1 is MNHEY and CDR2 is SVGAGI in the germline V gene. The CDR3 loop reads CASSKAWMKETQYF. As DNA, the CDR3 is TGTGCCAGCAGTAAAGCTTGGATGAAGGAGACCCAGTACTTC.

This clone has only one observation. One end of the junction does not line up with germline, which may come from a read error. Other nucleotide sequences from this sample produce the same CDR3. The CDR3 sequence: CAWSLQINQPQHF. The CDR3 DNA reads as TGTGCCTGGAGTTTACAGATTAATCAGCCCCAACATTTT. V gene TRBV30 combines with J gene TRBJ1-5, with unresolved D. Germline CDR1 reads GTSNPN; CDR2 reads SVGIG (reference sequence). The CDR3 sequence is 13 residues long. Looking up the rest from reference TRBV30 and TRBJ1-5 gives the full variable domain: SQTIHQWPATLVQPVGSPLSLECTVEGTSNPNLYWYRQAAGRGLQLLFYSVGIGQISSEVPQNLSASRPQDRQFILSSKKLLLSDSGFYLCAWSLQINQPQHFGDGTRLSIL.

This rearrangement joins TRBV19 to TRBJ2-1; 15 bases line up with TRBD2. Losses at the gene ends were 5 bases for V and 8 bases for J; bases not matched to a gene: 10. Germline CDR1 LNHDA, CDR2 SQIVND (reference sequence). This CDR3 spans 17 amino acids. CDR3 DNA: TGTGCCAGTAGTGGGGGGACTAGCGGGAGGATAGGCGATGAGCAGTTCTTC. Protein product: CASSGGTSGRIGDEQFF.

This clone is medium-sized (0.01 to 0.1%). The chain carries TRBV7-8 and TRBJ2-1; D assignment may be TRBD1 or TRBD2 (6 bases each). Germline V CDR1 and CDR2: SGHVS, FQNEAQ. V shed 3 bases and J shed 2 bases, with 11 bases lying between them. CDR3 length: 15 amino acids. The CDR3 reads CASSLRGAPYNEQFF. The CDR3, as DNA: TGTGCCAGCAGCTTGAGGGGGGCTCCCTACAATGAGCAGTTCTTC.

The chain combines TRBV30 with TRBJ2-5; TRBD2 matches at 7 bases. Germline V gives CDR1 GTSNPN, CDR2 SVGIG (reference sequence). The junction had 10 bases not matched to a gene; V was cut back by 4 bases and J by 5 bases. This CDR3 contains 14 residues. The CDR3 sequence: CAWTERDWRETQYF. The CDR3 region has the DNA TGTGCCTGGACTGAGCGGGATTGGAGGGAGACCCAGTACTTC.